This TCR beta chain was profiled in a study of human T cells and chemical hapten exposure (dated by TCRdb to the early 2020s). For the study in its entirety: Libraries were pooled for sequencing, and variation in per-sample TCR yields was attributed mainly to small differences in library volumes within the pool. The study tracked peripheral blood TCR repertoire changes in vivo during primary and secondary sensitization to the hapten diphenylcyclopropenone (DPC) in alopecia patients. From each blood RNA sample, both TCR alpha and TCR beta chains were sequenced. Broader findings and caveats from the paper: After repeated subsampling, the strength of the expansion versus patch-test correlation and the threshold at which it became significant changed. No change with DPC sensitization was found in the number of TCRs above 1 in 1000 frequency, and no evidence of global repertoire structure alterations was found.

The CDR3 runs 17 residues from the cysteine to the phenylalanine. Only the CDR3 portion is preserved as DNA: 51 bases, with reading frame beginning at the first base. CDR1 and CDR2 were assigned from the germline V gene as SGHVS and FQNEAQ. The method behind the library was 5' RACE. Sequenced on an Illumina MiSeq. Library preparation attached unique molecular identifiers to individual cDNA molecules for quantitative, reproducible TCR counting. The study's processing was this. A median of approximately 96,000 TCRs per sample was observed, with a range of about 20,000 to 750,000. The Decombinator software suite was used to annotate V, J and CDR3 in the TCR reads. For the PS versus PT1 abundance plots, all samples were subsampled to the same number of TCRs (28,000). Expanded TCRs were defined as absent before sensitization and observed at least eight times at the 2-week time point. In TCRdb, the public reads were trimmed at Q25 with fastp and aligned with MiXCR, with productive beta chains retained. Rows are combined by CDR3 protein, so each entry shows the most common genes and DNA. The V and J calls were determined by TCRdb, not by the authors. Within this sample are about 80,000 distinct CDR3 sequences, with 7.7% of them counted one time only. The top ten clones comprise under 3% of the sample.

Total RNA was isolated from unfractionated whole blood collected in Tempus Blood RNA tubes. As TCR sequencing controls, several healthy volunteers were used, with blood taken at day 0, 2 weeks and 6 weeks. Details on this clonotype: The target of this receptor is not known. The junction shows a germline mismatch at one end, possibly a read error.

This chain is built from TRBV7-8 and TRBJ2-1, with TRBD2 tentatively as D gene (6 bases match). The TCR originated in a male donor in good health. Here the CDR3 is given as CASSLEVGLFSYSEQFF. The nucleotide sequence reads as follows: TGTGCCAGCAGCTTAGAGGTGGGACTGTTTTCCTACAGTGAGCAGTTCTTC.